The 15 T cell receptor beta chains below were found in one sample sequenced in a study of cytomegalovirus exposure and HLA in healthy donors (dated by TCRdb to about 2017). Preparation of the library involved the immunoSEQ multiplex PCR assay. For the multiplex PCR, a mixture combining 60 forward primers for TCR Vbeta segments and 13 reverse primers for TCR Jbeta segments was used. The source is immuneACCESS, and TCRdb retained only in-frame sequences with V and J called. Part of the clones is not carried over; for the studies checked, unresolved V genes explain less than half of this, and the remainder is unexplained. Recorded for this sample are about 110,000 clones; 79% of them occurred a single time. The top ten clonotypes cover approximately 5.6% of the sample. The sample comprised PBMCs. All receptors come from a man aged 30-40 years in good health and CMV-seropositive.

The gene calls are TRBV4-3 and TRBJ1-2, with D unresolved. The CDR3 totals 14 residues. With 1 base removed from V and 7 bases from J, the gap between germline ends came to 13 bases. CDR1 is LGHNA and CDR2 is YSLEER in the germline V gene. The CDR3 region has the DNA TGCGCCAGCAGCCAAGGCCTTCAGTCTAGTGGCTACACCTTC. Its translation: CASSQGLQSSGYTF.

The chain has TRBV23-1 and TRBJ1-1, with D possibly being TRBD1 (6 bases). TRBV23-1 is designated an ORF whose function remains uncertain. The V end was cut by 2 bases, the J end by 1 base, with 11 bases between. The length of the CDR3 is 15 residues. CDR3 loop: CASSQGGGGNTEAFF. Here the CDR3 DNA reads TGCGCCAGCAGTCAAGGGGGCGGGGGGAACACTGAAGCTTTCTTT.

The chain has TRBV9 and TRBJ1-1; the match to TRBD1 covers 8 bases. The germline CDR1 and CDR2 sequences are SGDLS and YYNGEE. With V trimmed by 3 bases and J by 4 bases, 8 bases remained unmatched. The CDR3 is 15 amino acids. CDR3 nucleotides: TGTGCCAGCAGCGCCGGACAGGGCGTTAGCACTGAAGCTTTCTTT. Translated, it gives CASSAGQGVSTEAFF.

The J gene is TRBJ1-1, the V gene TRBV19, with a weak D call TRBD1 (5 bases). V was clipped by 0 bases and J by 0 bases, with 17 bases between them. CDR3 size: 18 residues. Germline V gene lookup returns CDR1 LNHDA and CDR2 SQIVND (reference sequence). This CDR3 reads CASSIDPEGIFMNTEAFF. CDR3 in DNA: TGTGCCAGTAGTATAGATCCGGAGGGGATTTTCATGAACACTGAAGCTTTCTTT.

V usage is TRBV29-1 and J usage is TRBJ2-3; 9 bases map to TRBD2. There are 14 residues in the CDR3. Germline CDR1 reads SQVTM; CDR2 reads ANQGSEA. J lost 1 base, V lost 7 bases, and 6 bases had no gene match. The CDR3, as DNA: TGCAGCGCCGGCGGGGGGGCGGGCACAGATACGCAGTATTTT. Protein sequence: CSAGGGAGTDTQYF.

CDR3 sequence (DNA): TGTGCCAGGACCAGGGGATTGTCCCCTGAAAAGAACACTGAAGCTTTCTTT. Translated, it gives CARTRGLSPEKNTEAFF. The V gene is TRBV19, the J gene TRBJ1-1, with a possible D match to TRBD1 (6 bases). The CDR3 spans 17 residues. Germline V gene data show CDR1 as LNHDA and CDR2 as SQIVND (reference sequence). The V gene lost 9 bases and the J gene lost 1 base, with 24 bases spanning the gap.

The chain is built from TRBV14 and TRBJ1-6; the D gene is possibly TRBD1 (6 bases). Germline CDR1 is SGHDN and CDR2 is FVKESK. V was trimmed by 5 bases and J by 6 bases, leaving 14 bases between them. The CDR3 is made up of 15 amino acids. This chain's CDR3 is CASSSDRTRNSPLHF. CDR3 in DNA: TGTGCCAGCAGCAGCGACAGGACCCGTAATTCACCCCTCCACTTT. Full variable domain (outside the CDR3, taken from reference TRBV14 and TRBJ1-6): EAGVTQFPSHSVIEKGQTVTLRCDPISGHDNLYWYRRVMGKEIKFLLHFVKESKQDESGMPNNRFLAERTGGTYSTLKVQPAELEDSGVYFCASSSDRTRNSPLHFGNGTRLTVT.

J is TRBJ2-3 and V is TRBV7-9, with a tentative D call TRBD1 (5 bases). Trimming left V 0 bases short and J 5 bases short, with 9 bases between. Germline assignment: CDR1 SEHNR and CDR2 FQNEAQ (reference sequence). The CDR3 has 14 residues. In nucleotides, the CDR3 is TGTGCCAGCAGCTTAGCGCAAAGGGGAGATACGCAGTATTTT. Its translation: CASSLAQRGDTQYF.

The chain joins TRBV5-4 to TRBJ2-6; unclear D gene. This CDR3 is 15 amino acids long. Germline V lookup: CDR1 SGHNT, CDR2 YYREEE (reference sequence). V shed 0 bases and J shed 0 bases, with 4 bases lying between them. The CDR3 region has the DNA TGTGCCAGCAGCTTGGCGGGCTCTGGGGCCAACGTCCTGACTTTC. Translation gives CASSLAGSGANVLTF.

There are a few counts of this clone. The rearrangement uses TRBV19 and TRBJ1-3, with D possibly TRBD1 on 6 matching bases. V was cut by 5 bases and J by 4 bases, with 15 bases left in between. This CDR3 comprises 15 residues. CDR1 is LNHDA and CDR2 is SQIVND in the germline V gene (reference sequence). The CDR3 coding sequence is TGTGCCAGTAGTGCCCAAGCAGGGGAAGGAAACACCATATATTTT. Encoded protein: CASSAQAGEGNTIYF. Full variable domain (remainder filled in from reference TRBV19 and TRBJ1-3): DGGITQSPKYLFRKEGQNVTLSCEQNLNHDAMYWYRQDPGQGLRLIYYSQIVNDFQKGDIAEGYSVSREKKESFPLTVTSAQKNPTAFYLCASSAQAGEGNTIYFGEGSWLTVV.

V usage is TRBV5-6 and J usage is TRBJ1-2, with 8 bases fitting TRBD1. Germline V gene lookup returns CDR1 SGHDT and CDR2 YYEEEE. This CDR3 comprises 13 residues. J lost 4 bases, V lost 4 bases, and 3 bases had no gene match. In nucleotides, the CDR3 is TGTGCCAGCAGCGGACAGGGCGGCTATGGCTACACCTTC. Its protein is CASSGQGGYGYTF.

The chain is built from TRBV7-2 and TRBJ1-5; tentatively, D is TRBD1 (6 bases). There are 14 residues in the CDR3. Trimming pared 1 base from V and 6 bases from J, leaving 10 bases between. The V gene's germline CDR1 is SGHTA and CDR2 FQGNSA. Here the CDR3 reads CASSLGQGLQPQHF. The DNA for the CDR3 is TGTGCCAGCAGCTTAGGGCAGGGGCTTCAGCCCCAGCATTTT.

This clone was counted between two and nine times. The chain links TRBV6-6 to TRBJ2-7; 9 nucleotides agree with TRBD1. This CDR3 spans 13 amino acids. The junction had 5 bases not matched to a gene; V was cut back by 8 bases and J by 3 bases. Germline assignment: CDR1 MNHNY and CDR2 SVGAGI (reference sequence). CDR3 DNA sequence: TGTGCCAGCGTACCGGGACAGGGCTACGAGCAGTACTTC. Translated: CASVPGQGYEQYF.

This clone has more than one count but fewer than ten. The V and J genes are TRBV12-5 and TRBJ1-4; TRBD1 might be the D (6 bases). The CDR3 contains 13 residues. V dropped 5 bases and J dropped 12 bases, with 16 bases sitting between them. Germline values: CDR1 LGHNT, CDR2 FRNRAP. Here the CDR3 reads CASGLVNGQQLFF. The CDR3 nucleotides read TGTGCTAGTGGTCTAGTTAACGGACAGCAACTGTTTTTT.

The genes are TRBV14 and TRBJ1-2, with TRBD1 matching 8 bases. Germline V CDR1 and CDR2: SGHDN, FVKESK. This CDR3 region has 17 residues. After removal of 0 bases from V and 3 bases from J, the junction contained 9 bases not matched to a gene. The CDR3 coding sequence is TGTGCCAGCAGCCAAGACCTCGGACAGGGAATATACTATGGCTACACCTTC. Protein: CASSQDLGQGIYYGYTF.